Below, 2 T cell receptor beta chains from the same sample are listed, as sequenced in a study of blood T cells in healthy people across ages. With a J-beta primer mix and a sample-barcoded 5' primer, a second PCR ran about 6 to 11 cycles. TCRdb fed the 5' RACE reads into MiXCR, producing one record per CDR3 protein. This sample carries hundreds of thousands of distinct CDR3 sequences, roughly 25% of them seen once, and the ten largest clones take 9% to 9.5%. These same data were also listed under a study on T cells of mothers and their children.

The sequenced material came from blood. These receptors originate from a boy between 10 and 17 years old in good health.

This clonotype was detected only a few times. CDR3 nucleotide sequence: TGCGCCAGCAGTCTCAGACTAGCGGAAGCCACAGATACGCAGTATTTT. It codes for CASSLRLAEATDTQYF. The gene calls are TRBV5-1 and TRBJ2-3, with TRBD2 identical over 9 bases. CDR1 SGHRS and CDR2 YFSETQ come from the germline V gene. This CDR3 is built from 16 residues. Trimming at V came to 5 bases and at J to 2 bases, leaving 9 bases not matched to a gene.

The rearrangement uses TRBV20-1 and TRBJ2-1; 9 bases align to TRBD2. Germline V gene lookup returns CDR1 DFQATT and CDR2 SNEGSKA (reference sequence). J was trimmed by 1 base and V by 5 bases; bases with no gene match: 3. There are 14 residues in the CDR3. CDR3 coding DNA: TGCAGTGCTTTAGGACTAGCGTCCTACAATGAGCAGTTCTTC. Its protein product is CSALGLASYNEQFF.